Listed below are T cell receptor beta chains from one sample, sequenced in a study of technical replicates of blood from a few donors. Measured with immunoSEQ multiplex PCR; TCRdb has only the in-frame clones, and not every one. The sample includes more than 90,000 clones, approximately 96% seen only once; the top ten take over 0.2%. Sequencing used T cells isolated from PBMCs. The receptors were gathered from a human donor in good health. The CDR3 runs from the conserved cysteine through the conserved F or W. The D gene is left open where the match is weak.

>TRBV28|TRBJ1-5|TRBD1
CANSQGGSNQPQHF
TGTGCCAACTCACAGGGGGGTAGCAATCAGCCCCAGCATTTT
>TRBV7-3|TRBJ1-2|TRBD1
CASSFGTGVYGYTF
TGTGCCAGCAGCTTCGGGACAGGAGTTTATGGCTACACCTTC
>TRBV6-6|TRBJ2-7|TRBD1
CASSLRSGQIYEQYF
TGTGCCAGCAGTTTACGGTCGGGACAGATCTACGAGCAGTACTTC
>TRBV7-9|TRBJ2-1|TRBD2
CASSPAGEPYNEQFF
TGTGCCAGCAGCCCAGCGGGAGAGCCCTACAATGAGCAGTTCTTC
>TRBV5-1|TRBJ1-2|.
CASSLGGYGYTF
TGCGCCAGCAGCTTGGGAGGGTATGGCTACACCTTC
>TRBV28|TRBJ1-2|.
CASSAVSGGYTF
TGTGCCAGCAGTGCTGTGAGCGGCGGCTACACCTTC
>TRBV4-2|TRBJ2-3|TRBD2
CASSHQTLKPGLASPGGTQYF
TGTGCCAGCAGCCACCAAACCTTAAAGCCGGGACTAGCTTCGCCGGGGGGTACGCAGTATTTT
>TRBV20-1|TRBJ1-1|.
CSAGMNTEAFF
TGCAGTGCTGGCATGAACACTGAAGCTTTCTTT
>TRBV11-3|TRBJ2-3|TRBD2
CASSTWGSGADTQYF
TGTGCCAGCAGCACTTGGGGGAGCGGGGCAGATACGCAGTATTTT
>TRBV27|TRBJ1-5|.
CASSPSWANQPQHF
TGTGCCAGCAGTCCCTCCTGGGCCAATCAGCCCCAGCATTTT
>TRBV2|TRBJ2-2|.
CASSEAGGDTGELFF
TGTGCCAGCAGTGAAGCGGGAGGAGACACCGGGGAGCTGTTTTTT
>TRBV14|TRBJ1-2|TRBD1
CASSQDMGTVDYGYTF
TGTGCCAGCAGCCAAGATATGGGGACAGTCGACTATGGCTACACCTTC
>TRBV4-1|TRBJ2-7|.
CASSQDLRSIYEQYF
TGCGCCAGCAGCCAAGATTTGAGGAGCATCTACGAGCAGTACTTC
>TRBV28|TRBJ2-7|TRBD1
CASSSSSGTEYEQYF
TGTGCCAGCAGTTCTTCATCCGGGACAGAGTACGAGCAGTACTTC